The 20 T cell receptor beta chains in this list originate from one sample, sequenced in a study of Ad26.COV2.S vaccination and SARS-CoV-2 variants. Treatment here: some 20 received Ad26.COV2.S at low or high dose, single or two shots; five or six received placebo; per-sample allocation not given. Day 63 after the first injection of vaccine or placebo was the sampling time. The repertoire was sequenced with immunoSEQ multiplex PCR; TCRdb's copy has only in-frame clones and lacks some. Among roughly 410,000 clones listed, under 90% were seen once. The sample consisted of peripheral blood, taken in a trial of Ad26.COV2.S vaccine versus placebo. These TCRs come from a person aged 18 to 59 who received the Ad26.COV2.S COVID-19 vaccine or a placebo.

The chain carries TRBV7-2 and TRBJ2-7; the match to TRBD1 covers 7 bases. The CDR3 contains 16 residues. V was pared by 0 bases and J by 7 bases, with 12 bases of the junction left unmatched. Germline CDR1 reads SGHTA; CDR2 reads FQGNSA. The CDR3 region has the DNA TGTGCCAGCAGCTTAGCGAGGGGGCGCGCAGCGCGAGAGCAGTACTTC. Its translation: CASSLARGRAAREQYF.

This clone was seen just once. Here the CDR3 DNA reads TGTGCCAGCAGCCAACATCCTGGAGTAAGGAACACTGAAGCTTTCTTT. Its translation: CASSQHPGVRNTEAFF. This sequence joins TRBV3-1 (or the pseudogene TRBV3-2) and TRBJ1-1; D is unclear. V lost 2 bases and J 1 base, leaving 14 bases between the germline ends. The CDR3 has 16 amino acids. Germline loops: CDR1 LGHDT, CDR2 YNNKEL (reference sequence).

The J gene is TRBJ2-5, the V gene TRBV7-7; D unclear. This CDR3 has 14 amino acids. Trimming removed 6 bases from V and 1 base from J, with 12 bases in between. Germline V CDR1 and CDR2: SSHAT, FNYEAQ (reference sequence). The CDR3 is CASSPSFSQETQYF. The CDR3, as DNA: TGTGCCAGCAGTCCATCGTTCAGCCAAGAGACCCAGTACTTC.

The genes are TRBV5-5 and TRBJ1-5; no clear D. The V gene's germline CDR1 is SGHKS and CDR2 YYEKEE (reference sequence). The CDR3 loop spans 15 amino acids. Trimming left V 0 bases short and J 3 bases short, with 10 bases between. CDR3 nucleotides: TGTGCCAGCAGCTTGGCGCCGGGATTCAATCAGCCCCAGCATTTT. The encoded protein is CASSLAPGFNQPQHF. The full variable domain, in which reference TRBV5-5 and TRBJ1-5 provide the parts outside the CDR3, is DAGVTQSPTHLIKTRGQQVTLRCSPISGHKSVSWYQQVLGQGPQFIFQYYEKEERGRGNFPDRFSARQFPNYSSELNVNALLLGDSALYLCASSLAPGFNQPQHFGDGTRLSIL.

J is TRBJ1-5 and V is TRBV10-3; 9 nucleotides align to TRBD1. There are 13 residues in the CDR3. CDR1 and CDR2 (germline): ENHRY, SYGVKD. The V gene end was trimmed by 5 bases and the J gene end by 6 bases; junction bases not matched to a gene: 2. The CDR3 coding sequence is TGTGCCATCAGTACAGGGGGCTTTCAGCCCCAGCATTTT. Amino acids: CAISTGGFQPQHF.

CDR3 protein: CASSYGASRDYGYTF. CDR3 coding DNA: TGTGCCAGCAGTTATGGGGCTTCCCGGGACTATGGCTACACCTTC. The V call is TRBV28, the J call TRBJ1-2; a weak D match, TRBD1 (5 bases). V lost 4 bases and J 3 bases, leaving 15 bases between the germline ends. The CDR3 loop spans 15 amino acids. Germline CDR1 is MDHEN and CDR2 is SYDVKM.

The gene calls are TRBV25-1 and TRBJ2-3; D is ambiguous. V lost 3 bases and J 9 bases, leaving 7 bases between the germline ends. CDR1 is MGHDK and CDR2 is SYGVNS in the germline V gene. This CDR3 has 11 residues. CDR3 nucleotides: TGTGCCAGCAGTGACCTGGGGACGCAGTATTTT. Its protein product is CASSDLGTQYF.

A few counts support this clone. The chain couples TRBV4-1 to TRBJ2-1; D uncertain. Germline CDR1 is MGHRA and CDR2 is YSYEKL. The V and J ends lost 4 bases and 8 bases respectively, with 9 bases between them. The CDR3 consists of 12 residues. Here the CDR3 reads CASSLNDYEQFF. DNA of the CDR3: TGCGCCAGCAGCCTTAACGACTATGAGCAGTTCTTC.

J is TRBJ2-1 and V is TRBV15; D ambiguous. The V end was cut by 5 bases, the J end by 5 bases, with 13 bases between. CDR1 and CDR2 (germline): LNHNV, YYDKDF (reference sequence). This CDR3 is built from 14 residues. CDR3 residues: CATSGSGQNNEQFF. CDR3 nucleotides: TGTGCCACCAGCGGGTCGGGCCAGAACAATGAGCAGTTCTTC.

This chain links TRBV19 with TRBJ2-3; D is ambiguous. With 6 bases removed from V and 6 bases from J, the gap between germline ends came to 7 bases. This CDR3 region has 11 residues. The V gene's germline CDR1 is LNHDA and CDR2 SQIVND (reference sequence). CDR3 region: CASSPGDTQYF. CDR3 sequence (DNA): TGTGCCAGTAGCCCCGGTGATACGCAGTATTTT.

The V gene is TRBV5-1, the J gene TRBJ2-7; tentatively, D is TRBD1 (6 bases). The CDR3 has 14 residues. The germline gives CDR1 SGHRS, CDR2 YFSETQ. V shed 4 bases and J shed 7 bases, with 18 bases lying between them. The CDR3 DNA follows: TGCGCCAGCAGCCGGGACACGGACACGGGGGAGCAGTACTTC. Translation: CASSRDTDTGEQYF.

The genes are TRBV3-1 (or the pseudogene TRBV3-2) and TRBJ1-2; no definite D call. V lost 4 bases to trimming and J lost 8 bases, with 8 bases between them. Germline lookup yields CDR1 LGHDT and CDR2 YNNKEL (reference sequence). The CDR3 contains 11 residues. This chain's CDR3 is CASSLGEGYTF. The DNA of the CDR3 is TGTGCCAGCAGCCTTGGAGAGGGCTACACCTTC.

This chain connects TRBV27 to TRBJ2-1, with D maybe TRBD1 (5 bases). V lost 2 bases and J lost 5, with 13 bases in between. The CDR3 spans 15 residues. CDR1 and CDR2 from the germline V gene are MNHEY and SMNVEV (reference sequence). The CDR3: CASSLTGHPHNEQFF. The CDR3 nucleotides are TGTGCCAGCAGTTTAACAGGACACCCACACAATGAGCAGTTCTTC.

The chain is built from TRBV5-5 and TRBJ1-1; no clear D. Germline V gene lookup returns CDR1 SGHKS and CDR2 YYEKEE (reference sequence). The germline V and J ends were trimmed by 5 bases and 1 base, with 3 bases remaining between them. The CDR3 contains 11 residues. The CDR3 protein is CASRQNTEAFF. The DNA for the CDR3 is TGTGCCAGCAGGCAGAACACTGAAGCTTTCTTT.

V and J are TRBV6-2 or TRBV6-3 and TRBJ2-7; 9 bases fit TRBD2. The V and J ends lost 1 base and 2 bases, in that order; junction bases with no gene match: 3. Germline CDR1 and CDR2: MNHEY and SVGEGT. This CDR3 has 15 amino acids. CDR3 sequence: CASSYLPSGTYEQYF. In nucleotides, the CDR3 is TGTGCCAGCAGTTACTTACCTAGCGGGACCTACGAGCAGTACTTC.

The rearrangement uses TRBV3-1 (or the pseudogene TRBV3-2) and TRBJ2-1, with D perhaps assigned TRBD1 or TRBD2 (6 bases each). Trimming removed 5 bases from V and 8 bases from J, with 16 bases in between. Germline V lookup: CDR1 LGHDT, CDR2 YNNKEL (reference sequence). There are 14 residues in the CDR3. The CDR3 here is CASSGGTSRDEQFF. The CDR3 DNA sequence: TGTGCCAGCAGCGGGGGCACTAGCAGAGATGAGCAGTTCTTC.

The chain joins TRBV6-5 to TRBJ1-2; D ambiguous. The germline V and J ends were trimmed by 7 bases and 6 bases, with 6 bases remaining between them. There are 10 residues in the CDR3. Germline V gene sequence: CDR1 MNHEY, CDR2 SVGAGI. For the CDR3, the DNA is TGTGCCAGCACCCAGAATGGCTACACCTTC. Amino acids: CASTQNGYTF.

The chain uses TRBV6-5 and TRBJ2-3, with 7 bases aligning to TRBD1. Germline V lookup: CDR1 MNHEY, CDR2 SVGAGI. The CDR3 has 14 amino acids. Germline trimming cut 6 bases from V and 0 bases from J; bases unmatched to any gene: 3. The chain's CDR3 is CASSPTGSTDTQYF. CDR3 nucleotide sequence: TGTGCCAGCAGCCCGACAGGGAGCACAGATACGCAGTATTTT.

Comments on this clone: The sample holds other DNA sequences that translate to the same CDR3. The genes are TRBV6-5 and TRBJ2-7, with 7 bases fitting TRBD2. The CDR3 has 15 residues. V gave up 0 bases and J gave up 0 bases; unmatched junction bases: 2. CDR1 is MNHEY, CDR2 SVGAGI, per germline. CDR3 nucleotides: TGTGCCAGCAGTTACTCTAGCGGGTCCTCCTACGAGCAGTACTTC. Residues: CASSYSSGSSYEQYF.

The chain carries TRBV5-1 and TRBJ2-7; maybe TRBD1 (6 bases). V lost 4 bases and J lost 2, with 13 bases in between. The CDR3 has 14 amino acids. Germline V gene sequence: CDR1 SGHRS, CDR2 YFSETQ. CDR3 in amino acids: CASSIRDTPYEQYF. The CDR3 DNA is TGCGCCAGCAGCATCCGGGACACCCCCTACGAGCAGTACTTC.